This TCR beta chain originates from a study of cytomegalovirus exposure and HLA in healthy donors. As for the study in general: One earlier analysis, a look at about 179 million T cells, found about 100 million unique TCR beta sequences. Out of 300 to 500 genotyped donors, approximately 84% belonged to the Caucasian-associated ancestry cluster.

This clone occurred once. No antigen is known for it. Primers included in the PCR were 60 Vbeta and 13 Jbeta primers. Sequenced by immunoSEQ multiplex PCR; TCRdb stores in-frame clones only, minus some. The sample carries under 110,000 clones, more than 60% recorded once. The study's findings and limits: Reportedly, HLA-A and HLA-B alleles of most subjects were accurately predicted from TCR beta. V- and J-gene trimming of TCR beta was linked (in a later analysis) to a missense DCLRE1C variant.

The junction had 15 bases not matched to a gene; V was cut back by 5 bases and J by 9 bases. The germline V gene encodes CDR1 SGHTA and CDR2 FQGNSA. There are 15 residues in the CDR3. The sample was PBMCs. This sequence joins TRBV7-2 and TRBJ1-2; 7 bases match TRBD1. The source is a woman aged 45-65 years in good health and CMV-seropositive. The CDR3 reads CASSLQGHLVERYTF. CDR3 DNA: TGTGCCAGCAGCCTACAGGGGCACTTGGTGGAACGCTACACCTTC.